These 16 T cell receptor beta chains share one sample of origin, sequenced in a study of T-cell reconstitution after alpha-beta-depleted transplantation in children. The library targeted TCRbeta and was prepared with unique molecular identifiers. MiXCR, applied by TCRdb to the PCR reads, yields one record per CDR3 protein. The table has hundreds of thousands of distinct CDR3 sequences, 9.5% to 13% seen once. Specimen: PBMCs, collected before TCRalphabeta/CD19-depleted stem cell transplant. The origin of the receptors is a child less than two years old with acute myeloid leukemia, due to receive a stem cell transplant.

Ten or more counts support this clonotype. The J gene is TRBJ1-6, the V gene TRBV28, with a tentative D call TRBD1 (5 bases). Germline assignment: CDR1 MDHEN and CDR2 SYDVKM. The length of the CDR3 is 16 residues. Trimming shortened V by 3 bases and J by 6 bases, and 15 bases separated the two germline ends. CDR3 amino acids: CASSFSHRFFNSPLHF. CDR3 nucleotide sequence: TGTGCCAGCAGTTTCTCCCACAGGTTTTTTAATTCACCCCTCCACTTT.

The chain uses TRBV19 and TRBJ1-2, with 7 nucleotides matching TRBD1. The CDR3 length is 14 residues. CDR1 LNHDA and CDR2 SQIVND come from the germline V gene (reference sequence). V was pared by 4 bases and J by 7 bases, with 9 bases of the junction left unmatched. CDR3 coding DNA: TGTGCCAGTAGTACTGGACAGGTTTGGCGTGGCTACACCTTC. Protein sequence: CASSTGQVWRGYTF.

This clonotype showed up many times. This chain joins TRBV12-3 or TRBV12-4 and TRBJ2-1, with D possibly being TRBD2 (6 bases). V was trimmed by 7 bases and J by 9 bases, leaving 19 bases between them. The length of the CDR3 is 14 residues. The CDR3 coding sequence is TGTGCCAGCACCAAACGGGATAGAGCGGGTGAGCAGTTCTTC. Its translation: CASTKRDRAGEQFF.

This clonotype was recorded many times. The chain has TRBV7-2 and TRBJ2-7, with a weak D call TRBD2 (5 bases). Trimming took off 6 bases at V and 5 bases at J, with 17 bases between the two ends. The CDR3 is 14 residues long. Germline loops: CDR1 SGHTA, CDR2 FQGNSA. The CDR3 reads CASSSISTRNEQYF. CDR3 sequence (DNA): TGTGCCAGCAGTTCGATCTCTACTAGAAACGAGCAGTACTTC. Supplemented by reference TRBV7-2 and TRBJ2-7, the full variable domain reads GAGVSQSPSNKVTEKGKDVELRCDPISGHTALYWYRQSLGQGLEFLIYFQGNSAPDKSGLPSDRFSAERTGGSVSTLTIQRTQQEDSAVYLCASSSISTRNEQYFGPGTRLTVT.

This clonotype was counted many times. This chain connects TRBV20-1 to TRBJ1-1; tentative D call: TRBD1 (5 bases). Germline V gene data show CDR1 as DFQATT and CDR2 as SNEGSKA (reference sequence). The CDR3 sequence is 10 residues long. Deletions cut 2 bases from V and 11 bases from J, with 9 bases between. CDR3 DNA: TGCAGTGCTAGACAGAGGGGCGCTTTCTTT. Translating gives CSARQRGAFF.

This clonotype was counted ten times or more. The chain has TRBV7-2 and TRBJ2-7, with D possibly TRBD2 on 5 matching bases. The CDR3 spans 14 residues. Germline V gene data show CDR1 as SGHTA and CDR2 as FQGNSA. Trimming pared 0 bases from V and 0 bases from J, leaving 6 bases between. CDR3 nucleotides: TGTGCCAGCAGCTTAGCAGGGAGCTCCTACGAGCAGTACTTC. Translating it yields CASSLAGSSYEQYF.

This clonotype was observed many times. The rearrangement uses TRBV12-3 or TRBV12-4 and TRBJ2-3, with TRBD2 matching 9 bases. The CDR3 is 17 amino acids. Trimming removed 7 bases from V and 2 bases from J; junction bases left unmatched: 13. The CDR3 loop is CASTLGLAYPNTDTQYF. In DNA, the CDR3 is TGTGCCAGCACCTTGGGACTAGCTTACCCCAACACAGATACGCAGTATTTT.

In its sample, this clonotype was seen many times. The J gene is TRBJ2-5, the V gene TRBV7-3; D is unresolved. The CDR3 spans 12 residues. Trimming cost V 4 bases and J 5 bases, with 8 bases left between them. The V gene's germline CDR1 is SGHTA and CDR2 FQGTGA. The CDR3 is CASSSTGETQYF. CDR3 DNA sequence: TGTGCCAGCAGCTCCACCGGGGAGACCCAGTACTTC.

This clonotype came up many times. V usage is TRBV12-3 or TRBV12-4 and J usage is TRBJ1-1, with a weak D call TRBD1 (5 bases). The CDR3 totals 14 residues. V lost 2 bases, J lost 4 bases, and 11 bases lay in between. The CDR3 here is CASSLMGVSTEAFF. The CDR3 bases are TGTGCCAGCAGTTTAATGGGGGTGAGCACTGAAGCTTTCTTT.

In this sample, this clonotype turned up many times. The chain couples TRBV7-2 to TRBJ2-5, with D hard to call. This CDR3 is 11 amino acids long. Trimming took 5 bases from V and 7 from J, leaving 8 bases between them. From germline, CDR1 is SGHTA and CDR2 FQGNSA. The CDR3: CASSISRTQYF. For the CDR3, the DNA is TGTGCCAGCAGCATATCAAGGACCCAGTACTTC.

This clonotype was counted many times. The chain combines TRBV12-3 or TRBV12-4 with TRBJ2-5; D gene uncertain. This CDR3 has 11 residues. V lost 2 bases to trimming and J lost 5 bases, with 3 bases between them. The CDR3 region is CASSLLETQYF. The CDR3 nucleotides are TGTGCCAGCAGTTTATTGGAGACCCAGTACTTC.

This clonotype was observed many times. The chain employs TRBV20-1 and TRBJ2-7; D not resolved. The CDR3 contains 11 residues. Germline CDR1 DFQATT, CDR2 SNEGSKA (reference sequence). V lost 6 bases to trimming and J lost 4 bases, with 10 bases between them. The CDR3 nucleotides are TGCAGTGCCCAGACGGATTACGAGCAGTACTTC. Amino acids: CSAQTDYEQYF.

As regards this clonotype: A much larger clone lies one base from this, so it may be a read error. V gene TRBV20-1 combines with J gene TRBJ1-5; D is ambiguous. CDR1 is DFQATT, CDR2 SNEGSKA, per germline (reference sequence). This CDR3 has 19 residues. The CDR3 coding sequence is TGCTGTGCTAGAGAATGGATTAGTAACCAGTACCTTAGCAATCAGCCCCAGCATTTT. This gives the protein CCAREWISNQYLSNQPQHF.

In its sample, this clonotype was seen many times. The J gene is TRBJ2-1, the V gene TRBV5-1; possibly TRBD1 for D (6 bases). V was cut by 0 bases and J by 6 bases, with 13 bases left in between. Germline assignment: CDR1 SGHRS and CDR2 YFSETQ. The CDR3 totals 15 residues. The CDR3 spells CASSLAALGGNEQFF. CDR3 in DNA: TGCGCCAGCAGCTTGGCGGCACTAGGGGGCAATGAGCAGTTCTTC.

The rearrangement links TRBV20-1 to TRBJ2-7; possible D gene TRBD2, 6 bases. This CDR3 has 15 amino acids. The germline gives CDR1 DFQATT, CDR2 SNEGSKA (reference sequence). The CDR3 sequence: CIWGRAAGRSYEQYF. The CDR3 DNA sequence: TGCATCTGGGGCCGGGCAGCGGGCCGCTCCTACGAGCAGTACTTC.

This clonotype was seen ten or more times. The chain combines TRBV10-3 with TRBJ2-4; 8 bases line up with TRBD1. The J segment lost 8 bases and the V segment lost 0 bases, leaving 6 bases of the junction unmatched. The CDR3 runs 15 residues. The germline CDR1 and CDR2 sequences are ENHRY and SYGVKD. CDR3 coding DNA: TGTGCCATCAGTGAGTCCGGGACAGGTGGGGACATTCAGTACTTC. It encodes CAISESGTGGDIQYF.